This TCR beta chain was identified in a study of shared clonotypes between healthy human individuals. The split of CD4+ cells yielded CD45RA+ naive and CD45RA-negative memory subsets. The ends lost 8 bases at V and 6 bases at J; junction bases unmatched: 3. In germline, CDR1 is MNHEY, CDR2 SMNVEV (reference sequence). The CDR3 has 12 amino acids. Assay used: immunoSEQ multiplex PCR; TCRdb lists only in-frame clones, some missing. The sample contains some 790,000 clones, roughly two thirds of which appear only once. The clonotype was recovered from a woman in her thirties in good health. The sample consisted of memory CD4+ T cells sorted from blood. Documented subset: CD45RA-negative fraction. The chain recombines TRBV27 with TRBJ2-7; 11 bases match TRBD2. Here the CDR3 reads CASGLAGIEQYF. CDR3 sequence (DNA): TGTGCCAGCGGACTAGCGGGCATCGAGCAGTACTTC.